The 27 T cell receptor beta chains reported below all come from one sample, sequenced in a study of CD8 T cells in ankylosing spondylitis. TCRdb reprocessed the 5' RACE reads via MiXCR and lists one record per CDR3 protein. The table shows 210,000 or so distinct CDR3 sequences, with about a quarter occurring only once. The sample was blood, either unsorted or a sorted T cell fraction (not recorded which). The source is a male donor with ankylosing spondylitis or in good health (not recorded which).

This clonotype appeared many times. The J gene is TRBJ2-1, the V gene TRBV5-1, with TRBD1 matching over 8 bases. V gave up 0 bases and J gave up 8 bases; unmatched junction bases: 4. Germline assignment: CDR1 SGHRS and CDR2 YFSETQ. The CDR3 loop spans 14 amino acids. CDR3: CASSLVPGGYEQFF. CDR3 nucleotide sequence: TGCGCCAGCAGCTTGGTCCCAGGGGGCTATGAGCAGTTCTTC.

This clonotype has a count of ten or more. This chain connects TRBV6-5 to TRBJ2-1; a weak D match, TRBD1 (6 bases). The CDR3 totals 16 residues. V lost 3 bases and J lost 5, with 17 bases in between. Germline V lookup: CDR1 MNHEY, CDR2 SVGAGI. In DNA, the CDR3 is TGTGCCAGCAGTTATAGCCCCGGACAGAGGAACAATGAGCAGTTCTTC. Protein sequence: CASSYSPGQRNNEQFF.

This clonotype was counted many times. V usage is TRBV4-3 and J usage is TRBJ2-7, with a weak D call TRBD2 (6 bases). Per the germline V gene, CDR1 is LGHNA and CDR2 is YSLEER. CDR3 length: 14 residues. Between the trimmed V and J ends, which lost 0 bases and 6 bases, there was a span of 12 bases. The CDR3 region is CASSQDSGLVEQYF. The CDR3 bases are TGCGCCAGCAGCCAAGACAGCGGGCTTGTCGAGCAGTACTTC.

This clonotype occurred a few times. The chain links TRBV20-1 to TRBJ2-5; no clear D. The CDR3 loop spans 12 amino acids. Between the trimmed V and J ends, which lost 0 bases and 1 base, there was a span of 3 bases. In germline, CDR1 is DFQATT, CDR2 SNEGSKA (reference sequence). CDR3 residues: CSAREGQETQYF. The CDR3 DNA reads TGCAGTGCTAGAGAGGGCCAAGAGACCCAGTACTTC.

This clonotype was found many times. V gene TRBV4-3 combines with J gene TRBJ1-2; D is unresolved. V lost 6 bases, J lost 8 bases, and 19 bases lay in between. CDR1 and CDR2 from the germline V gene are LGHNA and YSLEER. The CDR3 is 14 residues long. CDR3 amino acids: CASSPGGPVGGYTF. CDR3 in DNA: TGCGCCAGCAGTCCGGGCGGGCCCGTAGGGGGCTACACCTTC.

Many counts were recorded for this clonotype. CDR3 region: CASSLGTGSEKLFF. In DNA form, the CDR3 reads TGCGCCAGCAGCCTCGGGACAGGCAGCGAAAAACTGTTTTTT. The chain employs TRBV5-1 and TRBJ1-4, with 8 bases fitting TRBD1. J was trimmed by 8 bases and V by 4 bases; bases with no gene match: 7. Germline V CDR1 and CDR2: SGHRS, YFSETQ. The CDR3 is 14 amino acids.

This clonotype has ten or more counts. This chain links TRBV12-3 or TRBV12-4 with TRBJ1-3; a weak D match, TRBD1 (6 bases). Trimming left V 0 bases short and J 0 bases short, with 9 bases between. The CDR3 length is 16 residues. The CDR3 DNA reads as TGTGCCAGCAGTTTAGCCACAGGGAGCTCTGGAAACACCATATATTTT. The encoded protein is CASSLATGSSGNTIYF.

This clonotype was recorded many times. V usage is TRBV9 and J usage is TRBJ2-1; 10 bases are shared with TRBD1. The CDR3 consists of 17 residues. Germline-derived CDR1 and CDR2 are SGDLS and YYNGEE. V lost 4 bases, J lost 0 bases, and 7 bases stayed unmatched. The CDR3, as DNA: TGTGCCAGCAGCTCCCAGGGACAGGGGTTCTCCTACAATGAGCAGTTCTTC. Translation gives CASSSQGQGFSYNEQFF.

This chain links TRBV20-1 with TRBJ2-7; D remains unclear. The CDR3 spans 14 residues. Per germline, CDR1 DFQATT and CDR2 SNEGSKA (reference sequence). Trimming took off 0 bases at V and 6 bases at J, with 15 bases between the two ends. The CDR3 spells CSARDPKGSSEQYF. DNA of the CDR3: TGCAGTGCTAGAGATCCTAAAGGGTCGAGCGAGCAGTACTTC.

This clonotype showed up just a few times. DNA for the CDR3: TGCAGTGCTAGAGATTTTTCGGGTTTGCTAGAGACCCAGTACTTC. Protein: CSARDFSGLLETQYF. This sequence joins TRBV20-1 and TRBJ2-5, with D unresolved. Germline assignment: CDR1 DFQATT and CDR2 SNEGSKA (reference sequence). V was pared by 0 bases and J by 4 bases, with 15 bases between. This CDR3 is 15 amino acids long.

This clonotype appeared a single time. The chain has TRBV20-1 and TRBJ2-3; no firm D call. Germline V gene sequence: CDR1 DFQATT, CDR2 SNEGSKA (reference sequence). The CDR3 sequence is 12 residues long. Between the trimmed V and J ends, which lost 0 bases and 6 bases, there was a span of 7 bases. CDR3 nucleotides: TGCAGTGCTAGAGATCTAGGGGATACGCAGTATTTT. Translated: CSARDLGDTQYF.

CDR3 sequence reads: CASSASGTVNYGYTF. The CDR3 nucleotides read TGCGCCAGCAGCGCTTCCGGGACAGTAAACTATGGCTACACCTTC. The V call is TRBV5-1, the J call TRBJ1-2; 7 nucleotides align to TRBD1. Per germline, CDR1 SGHRS and CDR2 YFSETQ. With V trimmed by 4 bases and J by 2 bases, 8 bases remained unmatched. This CDR3 region has 15 residues. The full variable domain, rest sourced from reference TRBV5-1 and TRBJ1-2, is KAGVTQTPRYLIKTRGQQVTLSCSPISGHRSVSWYQQTPGQGLQFLFEYFSETQRNKGNFPGRFSGRQFSNSRSEMNVSTLELGDSALYLCASSASGTVNYGYTFGSGTRLTVV.

The chain employs TRBV20-1 and TRBJ2-7; D is undetermined. Germline loops: CDR1 DFQATT, CDR2 SNEGSKA (reference sequence). The ends were cut back, 3 bases at V and 5 bases at J, with 11 bases in the middle. The CDR3 totals 12 residues. This CDR3 is CSARALPHEQYF. The CDR3 DNA reads TGCAGTGCTAGGGCCCTCCCTCACGAGCAGTACTTC.

This clonotype has more than one count but fewer than ten. The V and J genes are TRBV12-3 or TRBV12-4 and TRBJ2-7; the match to TRBD2 covers 8 bases. V was clipped by 8 bases and J by 0 bases; unmatched bases: 6. This CDR3 has 14 residues. As DNA, the CDR3 is TGTGCCAGCTCGGGCGGGGGGAGCTCCTACGAGCAGTACTTC. Its protein is CASSGGGSSYEQYF.

Ten or more counts support this clonotype. CDR3 DNA: TGTGCCATCACCGAAGCGGGAGGGGGCCTGGAGCAGTTCTTC. This gives the protein CAITEAGGGLEQFF. The J gene is TRBJ2-1, the V gene TRBV10-3; 10 bases fit TRBD2. Germline lookup yields CDR1 ENHRY and CDR2 SYGVKD. After removal of 7 bases from V and 10 bases from J, the junction contained 10 bases not matched to a gene. This CDR3 has 14 residues.

This clonotype was detected ten times or more. The CDR3 coding sequence is TGTGCCAGCAGCTTGGCCACTGAAGCTTTCTTT. It is translated as CASSLATEAFF. V and J are TRBV5-8 and TRBJ1-1; D unresolved. With 0 bases removed from V and 4 bases from J, the gap between germline ends came to 1 base. The CDR3 spans 11 residues. Germline V gives CDR1 SGHTS, CDR2 YDEGEE.

As for this clonotype: An end of the junction does not agree with germline; a read error may underlie this. The genes are TRBV4-1 and TRBJ2-7; no firm D call. CDR3 length: 11 residues. Germline V gives CDR1 MGHRA, CDR2 YSYEKL. The CDR3 DNA follows: TGCGCCAGCAGCCAGTCCTCCGAGCAGTACTTC. Its protein product is CASSQSSEQYF.

This clonotype was counted between two and nine times. The J gene is TRBJ2-2, the V gene TRBV7-9, with 7 bases lining up with TRBD2. Trimming at V came to 3 bases and at J to 7 bases, leaving 14 bases not matched to a gene. The CDR3 is 17 amino acids. The V gene's germline CDR1 is SEHNR and CDR2 FQNEAQ (reference sequence). This CDR3 is CASSFGRPGSGSGELFF. The DNA for the CDR3 is TGTGCCAGCAGCTTCGGGAGGCCCGGGTCCGGTAGCGGGGAGCTGTTTTTT.

This clonotype was seen more than once but under ten times. The chain uses TRBV10-3 and TRBJ2-5; D is ambiguous. The CDR3 runs 13 residues. Trimming stripped 3 bases from V and 2 bases from J, with 7 bases between. CDR1 is ENHRY and CDR2 is SYGVKD in the germline V gene. The CDR3, as DNA: TGTGCCATCAGTGAACAGATTCAAGAGACCCAGTACTTC. Its translation is CAISEQIQETQYF.

This clonotype was recorded at least ten times. This rearrangement joins TRBV28 to TRBJ2-5; the D call may be TRBD1 or TRBD2 (6 bases each). V shed 11 bases and J shed 5 bases, with 15 bases lying between them. From germline, CDR1 is MDHEN and CDR2 SYDVKM. The CDR3 extends over 12 amino acids. The CDR3 reads CALGGPGETQYF. The DNA for the CDR3 is TGTGCCCTGGGGGGCCCCGGGGAGACCCAGTACTTC.

This clonotype showed up many times. The J gene is TRBJ2-3, the V gene TRBV7-2; perhaps D is TRBD1 or TRBD2 (5 bases each). The CDR3 covers 16 residues. The germline CDR1 and CDR2 sequences are SGHTA and FQGNSA. V lost 5 bases to trimming and J lost 4 bases, with 19 bases between them. CDR3 amino acids: CASSLKDYTGADTQYF. The CDR3 bases are TGTGCCAGCAGCCTAAAAGACTATACAGGAGCAGATACGCAGTATTTT.

The V call is TRBV30, the J call TRBJ1-2; 9 bases line up with TRBD1. CDR3 length: 14 residues. The V gene's germline CDR1 is GTSNPN and CDR2 SVGIG (reference sequence). Trimming removed 2 bases from V and 2 bases from J; junction bases left unmatched: 3. The CDR3, as DNA: TGTGCCTGGAGTTCTACAGGGGGCAACTATGGCTACACCTTC. Its translation: CAWSSTGGNYGYTF.

This clonotype was found a few times. This chain connects TRBV5-6 to TRBJ2-3, with 9 bases matching TRBD2. V lost 3 bases to trimming and J lost 5 bases; unmatched junction nucleotides: 16. Germline values: CDR1 SGHDT, CDR2 YYEEEE. The CDR3 consists of 18 residues. The CDR3 bases are TGTGCCAGCAGCTGGCGGATCTCGCGGGAGGGCCGGCTAGATACGCAGTATTTT. Translated: CASSWRISREGRLDTQYF.

This CDR3 reads CASSSHPGTDTQYF. In DNA form, the CDR3 reads TGTGCCAGCAGCTCTCATCCGGGCACAGATACGCAGTATTTT. The chain couples TRBV7-2 to TRBJ2-3, with D hard to call. Germline V gene sequence: CDR1 SGHTA, CDR2 FQGNSA. Between the trimmed V and J ends, which lost 4 bases and 1 base, there was a span of 9 bases. This CDR3 comprises 14 residues. The full variable domain, with the rest looked up from reference TRBV7-2 and TRBJ2-3, is GAGVSQSPSNKVTEKGKDVELRCDPISGHTALYWYRQSLGQGLEFLIYFQGNSAPDKSGLPSDRFSAERTGGSVSTLTIQRTQQEDSAVYLCASSSHPGTDTQYFGPGTRLTVL.

At least ten counts were recorded for this clonotype. V is TRBV6-5 and J is TRBJ2-2, with 7 bases lining up with TRBD2. Trimming cost V 2 bases and J 5 bases; bases outside gene matches: 8. This CDR3 contains 16 residues. Looked up from germline, CDR1 is MNHEY and CDR2 is SVGAGI. The CDR3 sequence: CASSYLRGSSTGELFF. The CDR3 nucleotides read TGTGCCAGCAGTTACCTTCGCGGGAGTTCGACCGGGGAGCTGTTTTTT.

This chain connects TRBV7-2 to TRBJ1-2; 11 nucleotides align to TRBD1. Trimming removed 5 bases from V and 8 bases from J; junction bases left unmatched: 7. Looked up from germline, CDR1 is SGHTA and CDR2 is FQGNSA. This CDR3 region has 14 residues. CDR3 sequence reads: CASSPRDRGVGYTF. In DNA, the CDR3 is TGTGCCAGCAGCCCCCGGGACAGGGGGGTGGGCTACACCTTC.

This clonotype was observed at least ten times. V is TRBV10-3 and J is TRBJ2-3; D ambiguous. Germline V lookup: CDR1 ENHRY, CDR2 SYGVKD. This CDR3 is built from 11 residues. With 6 bases removed from V and 2 bases from J, the gap between germline ends came to 3 bases. DNA of the CDR3: TGTGCCATCAGGACCACAGATACGCAGTATTTT. Its protein is CAIRTTDTQYF.